Listed here are 8 T cell receptor beta chains from one sample, sequenced in a study of Ad26.COV2.S vaccination and SARS-CoV-2 variants. Sequencing used immunoSEQ multiplex PCR; TCRdb keeps in-frame clones, though not all of them. The data hold around 250,000 clones, with 70% to 90% observed a single time. Indicated treatment: 15 to 20 received Ad26.COV2.S at low or high dose, single or two shots; about 5 received placebo; per-sample allocation not given. Sampling was done on day 63 after the first vaccine or placebo injection. The source material was peripheral blood, sampled in a trial of Ad26.COV2.S vaccine versus placebo. Source of these receptors: a person between 18 and 59 years old who received the Ad26.COV2.S COVID-19 vaccine or a placebo.

The V call is TRBV4-1, the J call TRBJ2-3, with D unresolved. Trimming cost V 0 bases and J 7 bases, with 5 bases left between them. CDR1 MGHRA and CDR2 YSYEKL come from the germline V gene. The CDR3 is 12 amino acids. In nucleotides, the CDR3 is TGCGCCAGCAGCCAAGAGCGGAATACGCAGTATTTT. Amino acids: CASSQERNTQYF.

The chain carries TRBV7-9 and TRBJ2-7; TRBD2 aligns across 7 bases. From germline, CDR1 is SEHNR and CDR2 FQNEAQ (reference sequence). The CDR3 is 14 amino acids. V was clipped by 4 bases and J by 7 bases; unmatched bases: 10. Here the CDR3 DNA reads TGTGCCAGCAGCTCGGGCGGGAGCCGCTGGGAGCAGTACTTC. This encodes CASSSGGSRWEQYF.

The chain has TRBV12-3 or TRBV12-4 and TRBJ2-5, with no clear D. This CDR3 contains 12 residues. Trimming left V 1 base short and J 6 bases short, with 6 bases between. This CDR3 reads CASSLVTKTQYF. As DNA, the CDR3 is TGTGCCAGCAGTTTAGTCACGAAGACCCAGTACTTC.

V and J are TRBV6-2 or TRBV6-3 and TRBJ1-6; D call uncertain. The V gene's germline CDR1 is MNHEY and CDR2 SVGEGT. This CDR3 region has 20 residues. Between the trimmed V and J ends, which lost 0 bases and 3 bases, there was a span of 21 bases. For the CDR3, the DNA is TGTGCCAGCAGTTACTCGGCGGCCAATTGGGAAACTTTCTATAATTCACCCCTCCACTTT. This encodes CASSYSAANWETFYNSPLHF.

The table lists this clone with a few counts. The chain employs TRBV30 and TRBJ1-6; the D is unclear. V lost 0 bases to trimming and J lost 5 bases, with 5 bases between them. The length of the CDR3 is 13 residues. In germline, CDR1 is GTSNPN, CDR2 SVGIG (reference sequence). In nucleotides, the CDR3 is TGTGCCTGGAGTGTAGTCGATAATTCACCCCTCCACTTT. Encoded protein: CAWSVVDNSPLHF.

This clone showed up just once. The chain joins TRBV19 to TRBJ2-2; no clear D gene. This CDR3 is 13 amino acids long. Trimming shortened V by 5 bases and J by 5 bases, and 9 bases separated the two germline ends. CDR1 and CDR2 (germline): LNHDA, SQIVND (reference sequence). DNA for the CDR3: TGTGCCAGTAGTGCCGCTAGGACCGGGGAGCTGTTTTTT. Amino acids: CASSAARTGELFF.

The J gene is TRBJ1-4, the V gene TRBV9, with 8 nucleotides matching TRBD1. V was pared by 4 bases and J by 8 bases, with 10 bases of the junction left unmatched. Germline V gene sequence: CDR1 SGDLS, CDR2 YYNGEE. The CDR3 is made up of 15 amino acids. CDR3 sequence reads: CASSPGAGGTEKLFF. In DNA, the CDR3 is TGTGCCAGCAGCCCGGGGGCAGGGGGCACGGAAAAACTGTTTTTT. The entire variable domain, with the rest obtained from reference TRBV9 and TRBJ1-4, is as follows: DSGVTQTPKHLITATGQRVTLRCSPRSGDLSVYWYQQSLDQGLQFLIQYYNGEERAKGNILERFSAQQFPDLHSELNLSSLELGDSALYFCASSPGAGGTEKLFFGSGTQLSVL.

The V and J genes are TRBV5-5 and TRBJ2-2, with D possibly TRBD1 on 6 matching bases. V lost 0 bases and J lost 6, with 15 bases in between. The CDR3 is 16 amino acids. Per the germline V gene, CDR1 is SGHKS and CDR2 is YYEKEE (reference sequence). The CDR3 loop reads CASSLASVTGAGELFF. Here the CDR3 DNA reads TGTGCCAGCAGCTTGGCGTCCGTGACAGGCGCCGGGGAGCTGTTTTTT.